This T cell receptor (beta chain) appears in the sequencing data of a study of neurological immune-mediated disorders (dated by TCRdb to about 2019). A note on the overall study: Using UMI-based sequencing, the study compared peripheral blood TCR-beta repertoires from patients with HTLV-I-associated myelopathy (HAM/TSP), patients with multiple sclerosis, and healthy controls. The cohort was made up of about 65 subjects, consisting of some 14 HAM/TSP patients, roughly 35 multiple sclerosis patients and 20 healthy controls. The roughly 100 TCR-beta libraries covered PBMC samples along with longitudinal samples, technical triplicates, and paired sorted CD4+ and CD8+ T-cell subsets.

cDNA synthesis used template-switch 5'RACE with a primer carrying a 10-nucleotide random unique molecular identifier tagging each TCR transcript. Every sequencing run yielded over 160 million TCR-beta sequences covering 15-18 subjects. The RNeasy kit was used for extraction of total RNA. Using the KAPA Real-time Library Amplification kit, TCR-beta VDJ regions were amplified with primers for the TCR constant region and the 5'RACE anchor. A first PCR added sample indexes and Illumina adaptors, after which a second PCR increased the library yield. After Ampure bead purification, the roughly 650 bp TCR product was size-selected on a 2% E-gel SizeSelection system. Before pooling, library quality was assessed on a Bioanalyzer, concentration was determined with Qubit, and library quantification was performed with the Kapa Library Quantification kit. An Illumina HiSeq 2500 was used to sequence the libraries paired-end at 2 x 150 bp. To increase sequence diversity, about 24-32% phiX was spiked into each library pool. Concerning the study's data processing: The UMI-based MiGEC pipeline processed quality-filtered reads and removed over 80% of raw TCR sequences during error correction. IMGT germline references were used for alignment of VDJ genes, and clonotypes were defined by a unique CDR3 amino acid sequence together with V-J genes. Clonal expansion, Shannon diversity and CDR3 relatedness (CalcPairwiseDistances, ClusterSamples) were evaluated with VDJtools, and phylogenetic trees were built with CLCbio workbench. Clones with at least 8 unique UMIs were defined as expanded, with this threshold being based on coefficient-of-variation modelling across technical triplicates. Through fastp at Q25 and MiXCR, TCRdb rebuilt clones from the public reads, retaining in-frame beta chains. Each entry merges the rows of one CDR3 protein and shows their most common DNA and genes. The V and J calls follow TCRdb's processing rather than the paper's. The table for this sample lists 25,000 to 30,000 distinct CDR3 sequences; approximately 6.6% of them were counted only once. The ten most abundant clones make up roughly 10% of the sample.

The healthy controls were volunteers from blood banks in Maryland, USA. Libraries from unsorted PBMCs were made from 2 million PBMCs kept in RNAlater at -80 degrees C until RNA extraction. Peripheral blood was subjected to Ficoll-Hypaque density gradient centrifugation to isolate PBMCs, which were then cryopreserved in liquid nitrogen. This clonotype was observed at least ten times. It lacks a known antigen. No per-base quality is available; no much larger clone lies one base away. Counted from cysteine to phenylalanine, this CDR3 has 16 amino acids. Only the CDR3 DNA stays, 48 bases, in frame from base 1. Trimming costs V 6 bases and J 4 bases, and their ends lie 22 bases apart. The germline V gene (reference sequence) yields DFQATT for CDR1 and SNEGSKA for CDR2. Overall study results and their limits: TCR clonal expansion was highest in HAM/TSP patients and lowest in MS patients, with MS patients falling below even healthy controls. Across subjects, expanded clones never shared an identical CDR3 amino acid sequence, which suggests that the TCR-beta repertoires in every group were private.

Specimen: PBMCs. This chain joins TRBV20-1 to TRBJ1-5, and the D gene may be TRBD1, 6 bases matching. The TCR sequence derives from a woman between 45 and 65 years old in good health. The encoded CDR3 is CSASGQLYRSNQPQHF. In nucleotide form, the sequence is TGCAGTGCCTCCGGACAGCTCTACCGTTCTAATCAGCCCCAGCATTTT.